The clone carrying this T cell receptor (beta chain) was seen ten or more times. The V end lost 5 bases, the J end lost 4 bases, and 15 bases lay between the germline ends. Germline V CDR1 and CDR2: MGHDK, SYGVNS. The CDR3 is made up of 15 amino acids. Attachment of unique molecular identifiers was made to individual cDNA molecules. TCRdb reanalysed the 5' RACE reads using MiXCR and keeps one entry per CDR3 protein. This repertoire shows fewer than 40,000 distinct CDR3 sequences, about 6% found once; its top ten account for approximately 5%. The data stem from a study of early T cells in non-severe SARS-CoV-2 infection.

The rearrangement links TRBV25-1 to TRBJ2-1; D possibly matches TRBD1 or TRBD2 (5 bases each). Sequencing used whole blood. The TCR comes from an adult who was a healthcare worker with PCR-confirmed SARS-CoV-2 infection or an uninfected control (not recorded which). The CDR3 is CASSTIYGGYNEQFF. CDR3 DNA sequence: TGTGCCAGCAGTACCATATATGGGGGTTACAATGAGCAGTTCTTC.